The clone carrying this T cell receptor (beta chain) was picked up one time. Germline V gene lookup returns CDR1 SGHVS and CDR2 FQNEAQ. This CDR3 comprises 16 residues. The ends lost 1 base at V and 3 bases at J; junction bases unmatched: 6. This sample was taken from a study of T cell changes during pregnancy in multiple sclerosis. Data came from immunoSEQ multiplex PCR; TCRdb stores just in-frame clones and leaves some out. The profile shows about 93,000 clones, 80% to 95% of them singletons. The V gene is TRBV7-8, the J gene TRBJ1-2; 9 bases agree with TRBD1. Sequences were derived from peripheral blood, sampled after pregnancy. The origin of this receptor is a female donor with multiple sclerosis, enrolled in a pregnancy study. CDR3 coding DNA: TGTGCCAGCAGCTTAGATCCCGGGACAGGGCACTATGGCTACACCTTC. This translates into CASSLDPGTGHYGYTF.